This TCR beta chain came from a study of T-cell reconstitution after alpha-beta-depleted transplantation in children. This clonotype was seen ten or more times. A TCRbeta library incorporating unique molecular identifiers was prepared. Using its own MiXCR run on the PCR reads, TCRdb lists one record per CDR3 protein. This sample has around 370,000 distinct CDR3 sequences, with approximately 10% found just once. This CDR3 has 16 residues. V shed 4 bases and J shed 5 bases, with 21 bases lying between them. Germline V gene data show CDR1 as MNHEY and CDR2 as SMNVEV (reference sequence). The sequencing here drew on PBMCs from the stem cell graft donor, taken from the stem cell graft. The chain carries TRBV27 and TRBJ2-7; D gene uncertain. This clonotype was obtained from a human donor who donated a stem cell graft to a child with acute lymphoblastic leukemia. The CDR3 coding sequence is TGTGCCAGCAGTTCTTTGTTTTTCAAACGTTGGGACGAGCAGTACTTC. It yields the protein CASSSLFFKRWDEQYF.